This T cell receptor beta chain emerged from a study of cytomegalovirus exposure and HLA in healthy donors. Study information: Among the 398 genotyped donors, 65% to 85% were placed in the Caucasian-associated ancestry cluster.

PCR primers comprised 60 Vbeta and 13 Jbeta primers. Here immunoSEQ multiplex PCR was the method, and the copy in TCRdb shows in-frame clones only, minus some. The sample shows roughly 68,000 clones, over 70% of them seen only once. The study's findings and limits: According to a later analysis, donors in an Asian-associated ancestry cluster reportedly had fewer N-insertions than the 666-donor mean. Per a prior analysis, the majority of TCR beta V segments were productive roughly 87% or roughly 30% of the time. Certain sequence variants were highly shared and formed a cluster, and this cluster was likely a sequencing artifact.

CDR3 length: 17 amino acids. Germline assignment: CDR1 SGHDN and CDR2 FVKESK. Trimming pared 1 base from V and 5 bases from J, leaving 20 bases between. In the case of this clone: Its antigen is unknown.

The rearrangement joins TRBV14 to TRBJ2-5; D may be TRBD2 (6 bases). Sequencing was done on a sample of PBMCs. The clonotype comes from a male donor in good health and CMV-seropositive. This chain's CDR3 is CASSQAAPSLRGETQYF. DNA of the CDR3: TGTGCCAGCAGCCAAGCAGCCCCCTCACTCCGGGGGGAGACCCAGTACTTC.